This T cell receptor (beta chain) was sequenced during a study of T cell responses to AZD1222 COVID-19 vaccine. Assay: immunoSEQ multiplex PCR; the TCRdb copy retains only in-frame clones and omits some. The repertoire consists of tens of thousands of clones, with roughly 90% occurring once and the leading ten covering under 5.5%. Study-level results: An increase in Spike-specific TCR breadth and depth was observed after two AZD1222 doses.

Note on this clone: The antigen is not known.

The V gene's germline CDR1 is MNHEY and CDR2 SMNVEV (reference sequence). The CDR3 has 16 residues. Trimming removed 6 bases from V and 1 base from J, with 18 bases in between. This sequence joins TRBV27 and TRBJ1-1, with D possibly being TRBD1 (5 bases). The sequence was obtained from an adult who received the AZD1222 COVID-19 vaccine. Sequencing was performed on peripheral blood, taken 28 days after the second AZD1222 dose. CDR3: CASRPITKRGNTEAFF. The CDR3 region has the DNA TGTGCCAGCAGGCCCATTACCAAAAGGGGGAACACTGAAGCTTTCTTT.